This T cell receptor (beta chain) was captured in a study of T cells after posttransplantation cyclophosphamide. This clone was seen a few times. In germline, CDR1 is SGHAT, CDR2 FQNNGV. Trimming removed 1 base from V and 8 bases from J; junction bases left unmatched: 5. The CDR3 runs 15 residues. Peripheral blood was collected from the related graft donor on the marrow donation day. Libraries were prepared by immunoSEQ multiplex PCR; TCRdb keeps only in-frame clonotypes and omits some of them. The specimen has 36,000 or so clones, none found just once. The clonotype originates from a girl aged 5-17 years in good health, CMV-negative, and a related stem cell transplant donor. J is TRBJ2-2 and V is TRBV11-2; 9 bases line up with TRBD1. The sample taken for sequencing was PBMCs. The CDR3 spells CASSLVGTGKGELFF. The CDR3, as DNA: TGTGCCAGCAGCTTAGTAGGGACAGGGAAAGGGGAGCTGTTTTTT.